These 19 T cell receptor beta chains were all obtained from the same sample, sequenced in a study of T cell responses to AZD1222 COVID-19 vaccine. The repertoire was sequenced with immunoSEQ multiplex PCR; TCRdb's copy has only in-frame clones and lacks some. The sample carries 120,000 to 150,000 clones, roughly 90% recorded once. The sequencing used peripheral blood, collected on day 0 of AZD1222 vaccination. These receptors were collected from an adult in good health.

The CDR3 is CASSPTPGTEAFF. Here the CDR3 DNA reads TGTGCCAGCAGCCCAACCCCGGGAACTGAAGCTTTCTTT. The chain recombines TRBV7-3 with TRBJ1-1; D is unresolved. V dropped 5 bases and J dropped 5 bases, with 12 bases sitting between them. The germline V gene has CDR1 SGHTA and CDR2 FQGTGA. The CDR3 is 13 amino acids.

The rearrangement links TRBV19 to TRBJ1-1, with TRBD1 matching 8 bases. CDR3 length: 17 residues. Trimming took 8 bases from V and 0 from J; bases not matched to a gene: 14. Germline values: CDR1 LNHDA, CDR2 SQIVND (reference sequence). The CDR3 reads CASRDGGTGVMNTEAFF. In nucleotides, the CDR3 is TGTGCCAGTCGTGACGGGGGGACAGGAGTAATGAACACTGAAGCTTTCTTT.

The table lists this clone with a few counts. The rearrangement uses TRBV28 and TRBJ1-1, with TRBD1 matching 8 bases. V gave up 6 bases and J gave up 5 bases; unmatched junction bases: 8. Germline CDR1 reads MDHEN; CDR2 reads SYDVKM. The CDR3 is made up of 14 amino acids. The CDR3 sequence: CASRPTGGGTEAFF. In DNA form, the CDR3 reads TGTGCCAGCAGACCCACAGGGGGAGGAACTGAAGCTTTCTTT.

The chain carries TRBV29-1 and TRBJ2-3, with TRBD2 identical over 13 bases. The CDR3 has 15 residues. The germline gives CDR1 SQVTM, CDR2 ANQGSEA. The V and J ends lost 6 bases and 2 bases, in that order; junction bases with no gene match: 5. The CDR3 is CSVGGLAGFTDTQYF. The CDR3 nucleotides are TGCAGCGTGGGGGGACTAGCGGGATTCACAGATACGCAGTATTTT.

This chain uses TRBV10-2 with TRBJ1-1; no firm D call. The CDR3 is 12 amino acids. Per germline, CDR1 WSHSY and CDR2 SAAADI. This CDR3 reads CTTRHPETEAFF. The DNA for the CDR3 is TGCACCACGAGACATCCGGAGACTGAAGCTTTCTTT.

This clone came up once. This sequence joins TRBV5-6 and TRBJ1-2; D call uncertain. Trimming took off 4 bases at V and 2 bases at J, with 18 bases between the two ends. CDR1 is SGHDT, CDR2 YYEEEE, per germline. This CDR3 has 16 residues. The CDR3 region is CASSRIMGISNYGYTF. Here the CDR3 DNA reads TGTGCCAGCAGCAGAATAATGGGGATCTCCAACTATGGCTACACCTTC.

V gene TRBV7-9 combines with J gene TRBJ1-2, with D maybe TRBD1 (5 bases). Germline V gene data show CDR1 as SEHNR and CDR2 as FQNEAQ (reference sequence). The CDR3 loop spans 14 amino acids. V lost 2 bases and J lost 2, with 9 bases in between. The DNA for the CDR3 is TGTGCCAGCAGCTTAAGCCGGGACAACTATGGCTACACCTTC. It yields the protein CASSLSRDNYGYTF.

The CDR3 DNA follows: TGTGCCAGCAGCTTAGGGGGCCTCTACGAGCAGTACTTC. It specifies CASSLGGLYEQYF. This chain joins TRBV7-8 and TRBJ2-7, with D tentatively TRBD1 (5 bases). CDR1 is SGHVS, CDR2 FQNEAQ, per germline. Trimming removed 1 base at V and 3 bases at J, with 7 bases between. The length of the CDR3 is 13 residues.

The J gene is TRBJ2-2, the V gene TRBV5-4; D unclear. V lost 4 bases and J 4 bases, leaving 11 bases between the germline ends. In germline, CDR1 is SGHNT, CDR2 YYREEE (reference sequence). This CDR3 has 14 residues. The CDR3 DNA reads TGTGCCAGCAGCCCTGGACCCTCCACCGGGGAGCTGTTTTTT. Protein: CASSPGPSTGELFF.

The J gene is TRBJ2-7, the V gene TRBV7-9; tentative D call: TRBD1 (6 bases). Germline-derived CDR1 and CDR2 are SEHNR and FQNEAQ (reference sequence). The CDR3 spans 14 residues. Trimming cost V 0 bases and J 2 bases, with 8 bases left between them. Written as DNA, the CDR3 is TGTGCCAGCAGCTTAGCCACAGGGCCCTACGAGCAGTACTTC. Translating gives CASSLATGPYEQYF.

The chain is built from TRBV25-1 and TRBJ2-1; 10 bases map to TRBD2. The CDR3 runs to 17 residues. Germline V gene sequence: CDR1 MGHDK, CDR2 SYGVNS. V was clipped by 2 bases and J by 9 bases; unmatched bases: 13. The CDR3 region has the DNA TGTGCCAGCAGTGAAGCCCGGCTAGCGGGAGTCTACGGTGAGCAGTTCTTC. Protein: CASSEARLAGVYGEQFF. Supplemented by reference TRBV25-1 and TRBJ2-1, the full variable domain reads EADIYQTPRYLVIGTGKKITLECSQTMGHDKMYWYQQDPGMELHLIHYSYGVNSTEKGDLSSESTVSRIRTEHFPLTLESARPSHTSQYLCASSEARLAGVYGEQFFGPGTRLTVL.

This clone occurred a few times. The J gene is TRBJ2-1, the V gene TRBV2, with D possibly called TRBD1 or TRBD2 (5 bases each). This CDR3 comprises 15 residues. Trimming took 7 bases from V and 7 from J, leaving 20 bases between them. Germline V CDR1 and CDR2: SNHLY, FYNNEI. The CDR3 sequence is CASTPGTIPGNEQFF. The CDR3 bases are TGTGCCAGCACGCCCGGGACCATCCCTGGGAATGAGCAGTTCTTC. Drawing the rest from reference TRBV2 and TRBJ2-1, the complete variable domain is EPEVTQTPSHQVTQMGQEVILRCVPISNHLYFYWYRQILGQKVEFLVSFYNNEISEKSEIFDDQFSVERPDGSNFTLKIRSTKLEDSAMYFCASTPGTIPGNEQFFGPGTRLTVL.

The CDR3 loop reads CASSLPGSTNYGYTF. In DNA, the CDR3 is TGTGCCAGCAGCCTCCCGGGTAGCACGAACTATGGCTACACCTTC. V and J are TRBV7-2 and TRBJ1-2; the D is unclear. CDR1 and CDR2 from the germline V gene are SGHTA and FQGNSA. Trimming removed 5 bases from V and 2 bases from J, with 15 bases in between. The CDR3 is 15 amino acids. Looking up the rest from reference TRBV7-2 and TRBJ1-2 gives the full variable domain: GAGVSQSPSNKVTEKGKDVELRCDPISGHTALYWYRQSLGQGLEFLIYFQGNSAPDKSGLPSDRFSAERTGGSVSTLTIQRTQQEDSAVYLCASSLPGSTNYGYTFGSGTRLTVV.

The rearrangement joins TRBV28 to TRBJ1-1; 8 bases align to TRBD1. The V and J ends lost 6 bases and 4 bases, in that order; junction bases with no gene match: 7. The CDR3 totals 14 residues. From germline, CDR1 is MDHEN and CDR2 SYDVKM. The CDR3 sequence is CASRPRGLSTEAFF. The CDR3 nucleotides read TGTGCCAGCAGGCCCAGGGGGCTGTCCACTGAAGCTTTCTTT.

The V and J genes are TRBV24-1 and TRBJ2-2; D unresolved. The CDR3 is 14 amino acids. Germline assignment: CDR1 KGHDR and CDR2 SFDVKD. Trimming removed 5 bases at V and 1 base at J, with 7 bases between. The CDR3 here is CATSGGRNTGELFF. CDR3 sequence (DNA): TGTGCCACCAGTGGAGGACGGAACACCGGGGAGCTGTTTTTT.

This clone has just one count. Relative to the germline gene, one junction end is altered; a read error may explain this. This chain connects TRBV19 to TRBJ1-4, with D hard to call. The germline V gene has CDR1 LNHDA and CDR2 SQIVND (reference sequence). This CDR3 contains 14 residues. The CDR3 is CASSMSSGNEKLFF. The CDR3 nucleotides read TGTGCCAGTAGTATGTCATCGGGGAATGAGAAACTGTTTTTT.

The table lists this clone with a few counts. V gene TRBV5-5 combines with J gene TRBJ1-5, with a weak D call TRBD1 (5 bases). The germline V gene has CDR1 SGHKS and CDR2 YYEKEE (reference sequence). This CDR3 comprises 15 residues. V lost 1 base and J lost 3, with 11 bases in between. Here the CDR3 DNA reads TGTGCCAGCAGCTTGAGGGACGGCTACAATCAGCCCCAGCATTTT. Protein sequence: CASSLRDGYNQPQHF.

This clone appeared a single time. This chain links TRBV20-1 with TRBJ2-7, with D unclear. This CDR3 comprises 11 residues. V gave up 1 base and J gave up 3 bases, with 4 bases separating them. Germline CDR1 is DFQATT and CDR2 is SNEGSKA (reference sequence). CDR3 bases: TGCAGTGCTAGAGGTGGCTACGAGCAGTACTTC. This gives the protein CSARGGYEQYF.

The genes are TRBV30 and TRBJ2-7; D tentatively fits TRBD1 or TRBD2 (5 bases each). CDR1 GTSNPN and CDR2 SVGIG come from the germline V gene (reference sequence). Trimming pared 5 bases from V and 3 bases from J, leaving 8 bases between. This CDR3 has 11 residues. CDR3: CAWGTGYEQYF. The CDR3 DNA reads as TGTGCCTGGGGGACGGGCTACGAGCAGTACTTC.